The T cell receptor beta chain under discussion was sequenced for a study of cytomegalovirus exposure and HLA in healthy donors (dated by TCRdb to the late 2010s). About the investigation overall: According to an earlier analysis of several hundred of the donors, 150 million to 200 million T cells yielded roughly 110 million unique TCR beta sequences and about 300 Gb of sequence data. Roughly 300 gigabases of sequencing data and about 92 million unique TCR sequences made up an early release that covered over 550 HLA-typed donors. Of the 300 to 500 genotyped donors, 81% were placed in the genetic ancestry cluster associated with self-reported Caucasian donors. The aim of the study was to test whether cataloging public T cell receptors could identify signatures of past pathogen exposure. Using immunosequencing, the study profiled T cell repertoires from around 670 subjects and related those repertoires to cytomegalovirus serostatus. Along with the roughly 700-subject first cohort, a separate validation cohort of over 90 different subjects was used. To predict cytomegalovirus infection status, the study brought together high-throughput TCR immunosequencing, statistical association of individual TCRs with disease status, and machine learning. A later analysis re-examined previously published TCR beta repertoires from more than 600 donors and added high-resolution HLA genotyping to investigate patterns of TCR occurrence. In the later analysis, no new phenotypic data were used to find candidate immune exposures; instead, reliance was placed on TCR beta sequences and their occurrence across donors. In an earlier analysis of 587 of the donors, high-throughput TCR beta sequencing was used to judge whether each TCR beta V gene segment behaved as functional or pseudogenic. Donor age, sex, ethnicity and CMV serostatus were compiled alongside the repertoire data. Genome-wide SNP genotypes for about three fifths of the 666 donors were used in a later genetic analysis, which treated that subset as a discovery cohort. All discovery cohort repertoires had been generated using a single sequencing platform. HLA typing included class I and class II loci at four-digit resolution. Typing coverage varied by locus: about 629-630 donors for A, B, C, DRB1 and DQB1; more than 500 for DQA1; more than 600 for DPA1; 400 to 480 for DPB1. A handful of DR-DQ haplotypes were handled as single units for association and clustering because linkage in the cohort was strong. Among some 400 genotyped donors of the cohort, an average of around 250,000 unique TCR beta nucleotide sequences was sequenced per donor, of which 15% to 20% were non-productive. What the work shows at the level of the full study, not this receptor alone: Immune exposure information for the cohort was limited to CMV serostatus. Linkage disequilibrium might explain the correlated functional status among segregating V segments, but an unknown experimental factor could not be excluded. The earlier analysis of 450 to 700 of the donors excluded 15 to 20 rarely observed V segments, including chromosome 9 orphons, because counts were too low. When HLA alleles, especially DR and DQ, strongly co-occurred, attributing TCR associations to individual alleles was difficult. While some public TCRs were present in many individuals, most TCR sequences turned up only very rarely across donors. Presence/absence analyses assumed roughly uniform sequencing depth across donors, an assumption that may not hold. Some IMGT-functional V segments, including TRBV6-2 and TRBV6-3, could not be told apart with the 87-base-pair reads, so those segments were excluded. A group of highly shared sequence variants was considered likely to be a technical artifact of the sequencing pipeline. A few of the identified cytomegalovirus-associated TCR beta chains were confirmed in vitro to be specific for cytomegalovirus antigens. Because HLA typing was missing for some donors at each locus, association tests included only the typed subset. Compared with the approximately 670-donor mean, donors in an Asian-associated ancestry cluster had fewer N-insertions in productive TCRs, according to a later genetic analysis. The classifier was reported to diagnose cytomegalovirus status with high specificity and sensitivity in both the original cohort and the validation cohort. In a later analysis, TCR association rates were found to vary across HLA loci, with the most associated TCRs seen for DRB1 alleles and the fewest for HLA-C alleles. At a false discovery rate of 0.05, a later analysis linked around 15,000 TCR beta sequences to specific HLA alleles. A total of 150 or so TCR beta chains were listed by the study as associated with cytomegalovirus. Most CMV-associated TCR beta chains appeared to be HLA-restricted in a later analysis, and the HLA associations seemed to be driven largely by CMV exposure. In a later analysis, HLA-associated TCR beta chains were found to be more clonally expanded and to have lower generation probabilities than equally common non-associated chains. An earlier analysis of 587 of the donors showed that most TCR beta V segments appeared in productive rearrangements either about 87% or about 30% of the time, which broadly matched IMGT annotations. In a later genetic analysis, a missense DCLRE1C variant was associated with V-gene and J-gene trimming of TCR beta chains, and the association was replicated in an independent cohort. A further reported finding was that TCR beta sequences accurately predicted the HLA-A and HLA-B alleles for most subjects in the first cohort. In this cohort, only TCR beta chains were sequenced, and detectable features were limited by the absence of alpha or paired-chain data. According to the authors, the approach could potentially be generalized to other disease states and immunological phenotypes. A later analysis reported that several top co-occurrence clusters appeared linked to parvovirus B19, influenza, CMV and Epstein-Barr virus.

Remarks on this clone: Which antigen it targets is not known. No much larger clone exists at a distance of one base, and base qualities are not known.

Cut back by 1 base and 3 bases, the V and J ends lie 9 bases apart. The CDR1 and CDR2 encoded by the germline V gene are LGHNA and YSLEER. The cysteine opens and the phenylalanine closes a CDR3 of 14 amino acids. The DNA shown is the 42-base CDR3, in frame from base 1. Libraries were built with the immunoSEQ multiplex PCR assay. For the multiplex PCR, a mixture combining 60 forward primers for TCR Vbeta segments and 13 reverse primers for TCR Jbeta segments was used. The CDR3 region of rearranged TCR beta genes was amplified from genomic DNA with a multiplex PCR assay. On the Illumina HiSeq System, the amplified TCR beta libraries were sequenced as 87-base-pair reads. Regarding the original processing steps: A later analysis counted about 76 million unique TCR beta chains across the 700 or so repertoires, and roughly 11 million of these chains were shared by at least two donors. A nearest-neighbor algorithm error-corrected the raw reads and collapsed the reads into unique sequences, merging closely related sequences to remove PCR and sequencing errors. V, D and J gene segments were assigned by aligning CDR3 sequences to IMGT reference sequences. For a sequence to be retained, a match of at least six nucleotides to both a V gene segment and a J gene segment was required. Rearrangements were classified as productive when the CDR3 lacked stop codons and remained in frame with V and J, and all other rearrangements were classified as non-productive. CDR3 was defined according to IMGT convention as the region running from the second conserved V-encoded cysteine to the conserved J-encoded phenylalanine. The earlier analysis of 450 to 750 of the donors excluded any sequence lacking an unambiguous match to a single V gene segment. In an earlier analysis of several hundred of the donors, a V segment was called functional when productive rearrangements were above 56.7%, and segregating when the standard deviation between donors exceeded 5%. A statistical classification framework was built to diagnose cytomegalovirus status from the catalog of TCR beta chain sequences. In a later analysis, V and J genes were assigned by comparing TCR nucleotide sequences against IMGT/GENE-DB human TR gene sequences. A later analysis assigned CDR3 sequences and most-parsimonious VDJ recombination scenarios with the TCRdist pipeline. In a later analysis, each TCR beta chain was defined by its CDR3 amino acid sequence together with its V-gene family, and reads without a unique V-gene family were excluded. A later analysis removed 500 to 600 highly shared, low-generation-probability nucleotide sequences to deal with suspected cross-contamination and a sequencing artifact. A later analysis calculated a clonal expansion index for each public chain from normalized within-repertoire ranks of inferred template counts. In a later analysis, generation probabilities were computed using a VDJ recombination model fitted to out-of-frame rearrangements, and the results were checked against IGoR. Hypergeometric tests were used in a later analysis to score TCR-TCR, TCR-HLA and TCR-CMV co-occurrence, with a repertoire-size bias correction applied to the TCR pairs. To estimate false discovery rates, a later analysis permuted the HLA or CMV assignments 20 times. In a later analysis, co-occurring TCRs were grouped using DBSCAN, with TCRdist sequence similarity added in when clustering inside HLA-allele-positive subsets. Co-occurrence clustering excluded repertoires with fewer than 30,000 or more than 120,000 public chains, plus five with anomalous nucleotide sharing. Drawn from immuneACCESS, this table holds only the in-frame rearrangements with V and J called that TCRdb kept. Clones are partly lost; checked studies trace under half to an unresolved V gene and leave the rest unexplained. For V, J and clone size, that table is used; D and trimming come from the DNA. The sample table contains about 150,000 clones; only one count was recorded for roughly 85% of them. In total, the top ten clones hold over 1.5% of the sample.

In total, around 600 healthy bone marrow donors made up the cohort. At the time of sampling, all cohort members were nominally healthy, though unrecorded immune exposures were likely present. The donor was CMV seronegative and belonged to the group of 352 seronegative cohort members. A peripheral blood sample was provided by each donor, and peripheral blood mononuclear cells were used for TCR beta sequencing. Genomic DNA was extracted from the blood cell samples with the Qiagen DNeasy Blood Extraction Kit. What was sequenced was PBMCs. The receptor's source is a man in his forties in good health and CMV-seronegative. The chain is made from TRBV4-3 and TRBJ2-5; the D gene is possibly TRBD1, with 6 bases matching. The DNA sequence reads TGCGCCAGCAGCCAAGGGACAGCCGAAGAGACCCAGTACTTC. Its protein product is CASSQGTAEETQYF.